This TCR beta chain was documented in a study of OX40 agonist ivuxolimab in advanced cancers. Study conclusions and caveats: People who partly responded at 0.1-3.0 mg/kg had some of the least clonal expansion seen.

Germline CDR1 and CDR2: SEHNR and FQNEAQ (reference sequence). CDR3 size: 14 residues. Trimming removed 5 bases from V and 6 bases from J, with 15 bases in between. Sequencing was performed with immunoSEQ multiplex PCR; in TCRdb, only in-frame clones are kept and a portion is missing. Seen here are tens of thousands of clones, around 90% observed once, and the top ten hold roughly 50%. With regard to this clone: Its antigen is unidentified.

Autoimmune disease history or systemic immunosuppression led to patient exclusion. This receptor was identified in an adult with an advanced solid tumor such as melanoma, head and neck, liver or kidney cancer. The V and J genes are TRBV7-9 and TRBJ2-3; D uncertain. The sample here was CD4+ or CD8+ T cells sorted from blood, taken in a trial of the OX40 agonist ivuxolimab. The CDR3 coding sequence is TGTGCCAGCAGCCCCCGAACCATGAGCGATACGCAGTATTTT. Amino acids: CASSPRTMSDTQYF.